This is a list of T cell receptor beta chains from one sample in a study of CD8+ T cells in alopecia areata. TCRdb's table, derived via immunoSEQ multiplex PCR, lists solely in-frame clones and lacks some. The sample comprises over 150,000 clones, around 58% of which are singletons, and over 9.5% rests with the top ten. Sequenced material: CD8+ T cells sorted from blood, taken at week 24, from a patient treated with tofacitinib. The receptors were gathered from a human donor with alopecia areata. CDR3s include the opening cysteine and the closing phenylalanine or tryptophan. D genes are given only for firm matches. Expanded clones are given a class, and other clones once, few, many or no size at all.

V,J,D,size,DNA,CDR3
TRBV7-9,TRBJ1-4,.,few,TGTGCCAGCAGCGACGGACAACGTAATGAAAAACTGTTTTTT,CASSDGQRNEKLFF
TRBV7-8,TRBJ2-7,TRBD1,.,TGTGCCAGCAGCTTAGACTACGGACAGGGCCCCGGGTACTTC,CASSLDYGQGPGYF
TRBV9,TRBJ2-1,.,few,TGTGCCAGCAGCGTAGGAACAGGCCTTGGGAATGAGCAGTTCTTC,CASSVGTGLGNEQFF
TRBV27,TRBJ1-6,TRBD1,.,TGTGCCAGCAGTCCGGGGACAGGCCCCAATTCACCCCTCCACTTT,CASSPGTGPNSPLHF
TRBV27,TRBJ2-1,.,.,TGTGCCAGCAGCGGGGCGCCGAATGAGCAGTTCTTC,CASSGAPNEQFF
TRBV25-1,TRBJ1-5,.,few,TGTGCCAGCAGCCTCAGAGGGGCCAATCAGCCCCAGCATTTT,CASSLRGANQPQHF
TRBV13,TRBJ2-7,.,.,TGTGCCAGCAGCTGGAGAGGGGAGCAGTACTTC,CASSWRGEQYF
TRBV2,TRBJ2-2,.,.,TGTGCCAGCAGTCCCGGGGAGCTGTTTTTT,CASSPGELFF
TRBV30,TRBJ1-2,TRBD1,.,TGTGCCTGGAATCCAGGGGGCGCGCACTATGGCTACACCTTC,CAWNPGGAHYGYTF
TRBV2,TRBJ2-7,.,.,TGTGCCAGCAGTGATTCGGGGGACAGCCGTGGATACGAGCAGTACTTC,CASSDSGDSRGYEQYF
TRBV10-1,TRBJ2-6,.,.,TGCGCCAGCAGTGAAGGTTCAGGGGCCGGGACCAACGTCCTGACTTTC,CASSEGSGAGTNVLTF